These 25 T cell receptor beta chains were all obtained from the same sample, sequenced in a study of CD8+ T cells in alopecia areata. Following extraction, RNA underwent reverse transcription to cDNA, which served as the sequencing template. Libraries were prepared by immunoSEQ multiplex PCR; TCRdb keeps only in-frame clonotypes and omits some of them. The sample holds 160,000 or so clones; approximately 65% are singletons and the top ten take roughly an eighth. The sample in question was CD8+ T cells sorted from blood, obtained at week 0. Source of these receptors: a human donor with alopecia areata.

In nucleotides, the CDR3 is TGTGCCAGCACTACCGCGGGGGGCACAGATACGCAGTATTTT. Its translation: CASTTAGGTDTQYF. The chain has TRBV7-9 and TRBJ2-3, with 7 bases matching TRBD2. Germline trimming cut 7 bases from V and 1 base from J; bases unmatched to any gene: 5. Per the germline V gene, CDR1 is SEHNR and CDR2 is FQNEAQ (reference sequence). The CDR3 covers 14 residues.

The chain employs TRBV27 and TRBJ2-1; the match to TRBD2 covers 10 bases. The CDR3 is made up of 15 amino acids. Unmatched junction bases numbered 6, after V lost 5 bases and J lost 5 bases. Germline V gene lookup returns CDR1 MNHEY and CDR2 SMNVEV (reference sequence). Here the CDR3 reads CASSVPGLANNEQFF. The CDR3 coding sequence is TGTGCCAGCAGTGTACCGGGACTAGCGAACAATGAGCAGTTCTTC.

The chain couples TRBV29-1 to TRBJ2-2; a possible D gene is TRBD1 (5 bases). The CDR3 length is 15 residues. Trimming stripped 6 bases from V and 1 base from J, with 15 bases between. The germline CDR1 and CDR2 sequences are SQVTM and ANQGSEA. CDR3 sequence: CSVLGSQVNTGELFF. In nucleotides, the CDR3 is TGCAGCGTCCTGGGCTCACAGGTGAACACCGGGGAGCTGTTTTTT.

This clone was picked up a small number of times. V is TRBV5-1 and J is TRBJ2-7; maybe TRBD2 (5 bases). The CDR3 has 14 amino acids. CDR1 is SGHRS, CDR2 YFSETQ, per germline. Trimming pared 0 bases from V and 8 bases from J, leaving 15 bases between. The CDR3 DNA sequence: TGCGCCAGCAGCTTGGCCGGAGGCGAGGTCAAGCAGTACTTC. Translating gives CASSLAGGEVKQYF.

This chain joins TRBV6-6 and TRBJ1-4, with D tentatively TRBD1 (5 bases). CDR3 length: 15 residues. Trimming pared 4 bases from V and 3 bases from J, leaving 12 bases between. Germline V lookup: CDR1 MNHNY, CDR2 SVGAGI (reference sequence). DNA of the CDR3: TGTGCCAGCAGTTCCAGGGTCTTGTCTAATGAAAAACTGTTTTTT. Translating gives CASSSRVLSNEKLFF.

This clone has a handful of counts. V and J are TRBV27 and TRBJ1-1; the D is unclear. The CDR3 spans 14 residues. From germline, CDR1 is MNHEY and CDR2 SMNVEV (reference sequence). Trimming took off 6 bases at V and 1 base at J, with 12 bases between the two ends. CDR3 in DNA: TGTGCCAGCAGCCCCAATCGTGAGAACACTGAAGCTTTCTTT. This sequence encodes CASSPNRENTEAFF.

V gene TRBV4-1 combines with J gene TRBJ2-3; a possible D gene is TRBD1 (7 bases). The CDR3 extends over 16 amino acids. CDR1 is MGHRA, CDR2 YSYEKL, per germline. Trimming cost V 5 bases and J 1 base, with 16 bases left between them. CDR3 in amino acids: CASSYRQGGGTDTQYF. The CDR3 coding sequence is TGCGCCAGCAGCTACAGACAGGGAGGTGGCACAGATACGCAGTATTTT.

This chain joins TRBV20-1 and TRBJ2-7; tentatively, D is TRBD1 (5 bases). Germline V gives CDR1 DFQATT, CDR2 SNEGSKA (reference sequence). There are 11 residues in the CDR3. The ends were cut back, 6 bases at V and 5 bases at J, with 11 bases in the middle. CDR3 bases: TGCAGTGCCGCAAGGGGTAACGAGCAGTACTTC. The encoded protein is CSAARGNEQYF.

V is TRBV5-1 and J is TRBJ2-1; D gene uncertain. In germline, CDR1 is SGHRS, CDR2 YFSETQ. The length of the CDR3 is 15 residues. V gave up 0 bases and J gave up 3 bases, with 10 bases separating them. CDR3 DNA sequence: TGCGCCAGCAGCTTGGTAGTGCAGGTCTACAATGAGCAGTTCTTC. This translates into CASSLVVQVYNEQFF.

As regards this clone: Other DNA sequences of this sample code for an identical CDR3. The chain joins TRBV13 to TRBJ2-1; either TRBD1 or TRBD2 may fit D (5 bases each). The V end was cut by 3 bases, the J end by 7 bases, with 7 bases between. This CDR3 contains 12 residues. Germline CDR1 is PRHDT and CDR2 is FYEKMQ (reference sequence). The CDR3 reads CASSLGRNEQFF. The CDR3 DNA reads TGTGCCAGCAGCTTGGGACGGAATGAGCAGTTCTTC.

The rearrangement uses TRBV19 and TRBJ2-1, with D tentatively TRBD1 (5 bases). CDR1 is LNHDA and CDR2 is SQIVND in the germline V gene (reference sequence). This CDR3 has 15 amino acids. V lost 4 bases and J 0 bases, leaving 10 bases between the germline ends. CDR3 bases: TGTGCCAGTAGTAAGACAGTGTACTCCTACAATGAGCAGTTCTTC. Translating gives CASSKTVYSYNEQFF.

The chain employs TRBV15 and TRBJ1-2; 8 nucleotides match TRBD1. The junction had 9 bases not matched to a gene; V was cut back by 5 bases and J by 4 bases. CDR1 is LNHNV, CDR2 YYDKDF, per germline (reference sequence). This CDR3 is built from 15 residues. The CDR3 DNA follows: TGTGCCACCAGCGGGAATCAGGGGGCAGTCTATGGCTACACCTTC. Protein: CATSGNQGAVYGYTF.

The rearrangement joins TRBV30 to TRBJ2-1; no clear D gene. The CDR3 is made up of 11 amino acids. With 1 base removed from V and 10 bases from J, the gap between germline ends came to 8 bases. Germline CDR1 GTSNPN, CDR2 SVGIG (reference sequence). CDR3 nucleotide sequence: TGTGCCTGGAGTGAGGGCAGGGAGCAGTTCTTC. Amino acids: CAWSEGREQFF.

This clone was observed a single time. This CDR3 is CASLLRETQYF. The CDR3 bases are TGTGCCAGTCTCTTAAGGGAGACCCAGTACTTC. The chain recombines TRBV2 with TRBJ2-5; D is uncertain. The CDR3 runs 11 residues. The V and J ends lost 9 bases and 5 bases respectively, with 10 bases between them. The germline CDR1 and CDR2 sequences are SNHLY and FYNNEI.

This clone has more than one count but fewer than ten. V gene TRBV12-5 combines with J gene TRBJ1-5, with D tentatively TRBD1 (6 bases). Germline V gives CDR1 LGHNT, CDR2 FRNRAP. V was cut by 1 base and J by 7 bases, with 11 bases left in between. This CDR3 has 14 amino acids. The CDR3 loop is CASGLGTAWQPQHF. The CDR3 nucleotides are TGTGCTAGTGGTTTGGGGACAGCTTGGCAGCCCCAGCATTTT.

The chain is built from TRBV6-1 and TRBJ2-3; weak D call: TRBD2 (5 bases). The CDR3 spans 16 residues. The germline V gene has CDR1 MNHNS and CDR2 SASEGT. The V end was cut by 1 base, the J end by 4 bases, with 15 bases between. In DNA, the CDR3 is TGTGCCAGCAGTGAAGATTCAGAGATCGGGGCAGATACGCAGTATTTT. Translated: CASSEDSEIGADTQYF.

This clone was recorded a few times. V usage is TRBV7-9 and J usage is TRBJ2-1, with TRBD2 matching over 7 bases. The V gene end was trimmed by 5 bases and the J gene end by 9 bases; junction bases not matched to a gene: 7. The length of the CDR3 is 13 residues. Germline V gene sequence: CDR1 SEHNR, CDR2 FQNEAQ (reference sequence). In nucleotides, the CDR3 is TGTGCCAGCAGCGGGCGTGTAGCGGGTGAGCAGTTCTTC. Translating gives CASSGRVAGEQFF.

Concerning this clone: The sample contains more than one DNA sequence encoding this CDR3. This rearrangement joins TRBV27 to TRBJ2-7; D assignment may be TRBD1 or TRBD2 (5 bases each). The CDR3 covers 13 residues. The V end lost 3 bases, the J end lost 0 bases, and 6 bases lay between the germline ends. Germline V gene sequence: CDR1 MNHEY, CDR2 SMNVEV (reference sequence). The CDR3, as DNA: TGTGCCAGCAGTTTTGGGGGCTCCTACGAGCAGTACTTC. Translation gives CASSFGGSYEQYF.

The CDR3 DNA reads as TGCGCCAGCAGCTTGGAGGTAGGGGATGAGCAGTTCTTC. Translating it yields CASSLEVGDEQFF. The J gene is TRBJ2-1, the V gene TRBV5-1; D may be TRBD1 (5 bases). The CDR3 contains 13 residues. The V end was cut by 0 bases, the J end by 8 bases, with 9 bases between. CDR1 SGHRS and CDR2 YFSETQ come from the germline V gene. The full variable domain, with the rest looked up from reference TRBV5-1 and TRBJ2-1, is KAGVTQTPRYLIKTRGQQVTLSCSPISGHRSVSWYQQTPGQGLQFLFEYFSETQRNKGNFPGRFSGRQFSNSRSEMNVSTLELGDSALYLCASSLEVGDEQFFGPGTRLTVL.

The chain has TRBV7-4 and TRBJ2-7; perhaps TRBD1 as D (7 bases). Germline CDR1 and CDR2: SGHVT and SQSDAQ. This CDR3 has 15 residues. Between the trimmed V and J ends, which lost 6 bases and 5 bases, there was a span of 20 bases. CDR3 protein: CASRGDIRGVHEQYF. In DNA form, the CDR3 reads TGTGCCAGCAGAGGTGATATCAGGGGGGTACACGAGCAGTACTTC. Complete variable domain (other parts from reference TRBV7-4 and TRBJ2-7): GAGVSQSPRYKVAKRGRDVALRCDSISGHVTLYWYRQTLGQGSEVLTYSQSDAQRDKSGRPSGRFSAERPERSVSTLKIQRTEQGDSAVYLCASRGDIRGVHEQYFGPGTRLTVT.

This clone was seen once. The chain carries TRBV9 and TRBJ2-1; TRBD2 matches at 8 bases. From germline, CDR1 is SGDLS and CDR2 YYNGEE. J was trimmed by 8 bases and V by 0 bases; bases with no gene match: 4. CDR3 length: 14 amino acids. The CDR3 loop reads CASSVAGGPYEQFF. The CDR3 DNA reads as TGTGCCAGCAGCGTAGCGGGGGGGCCCTATGAGCAGTTCTTC.

Written as DNA, the CDR3 is TGCGCCAGCAGCCAAGACACAACCTACGAGCAGTACTTC. Its protein product is CASSQDTTYEQYF. V usage is TRBV4-1 and J usage is TRBJ2-7; D remains ambiguous. V dropped 0 bases and J dropped 2 bases, with 5 bases sitting between them. CDR3 length equals 13 residues. Germline V gene lookup returns CDR1 MGHRA and CDR2 YSYEKL.

The chain has TRBV7-9 and TRBJ1-2; D ambiguous. This CDR3 spans 13 amino acids. V gave up 1 base and J gave up 4 bases, with 7 bases separating them. CDR1 SEHNR and CDR2 FQNEAQ come from the germline V gene (reference sequence). For the CDR3, the DNA is TGTGCCAGCAGCTTAGACACAGCCTATGGCTACACCTTC. Its translation is CASSLDTAYGYTF.

The rearrangement joins TRBV19 to TRBJ1-6, with 9 bases identical to TRBD1. The CDR3 extends over 15 amino acids. The V and J ends lost 8 bases and 7 bases, in that order; junction bases with no gene match: 9. Germline values: CDR1 LNHDA, CDR2 SQIVND (reference sequence). The CDR3 here is CASQRNGQGNSPLHF. Here the CDR3 DNA reads TGTGCCAGTCAGAGGAATGGACAGGGGAATTCACCCCTCCACTTT.

The chain carries TRBV9 and TRBJ2-3, with TRBD2 as a possible D gene (6 bases). Germline lookup yields CDR1 SGDLS and CDR2 YYNGEE. CDR3 size: 15 residues. The V end lost 0 bases, the J end lost 3 bases, and 11 bases lay between the germline ends. The chain's CDR3 is CASSVGLVATDTQYF. The CDR3 DNA follows: TGTGCCAGCAGCGTAGGACTAGTGGCGACAGATACGCAGTATTTT.